This TCR beta chain was sequenced during a study of T-cell memory formation after mild COVID-19. This clonotype has at least ten counts. TCRdb re-called the 5' RACE reads through MiXCR, storing one row per CDR3 protein. The sample carries around 220,000 distinct CDR3 sequences, about a sixth recorded once. The germline V gene encodes CDR1 SGHDT and CDR2 YYEEEE. The CDR3 contains 15 residues. Trimming took 4 bases from V and 5 from J; bases not matched to a gene: 5. This sequence originates from a man younger than 35 who had mild COVID-19 (a few samples of this study predate the infection). Cell type and time point are not known. The sequencing sample was made of PBMCs or a T cell subset sorted from them (not recorded which). The chain employs TRBV5-6 and TRBJ2-3; 12 bases agree with TRBD2. In nucleotides, the CDR3 is TGTGCCAGCAGCCAGCTAGCGGGGGGGCGAGATACGCAGTATTTT. It codes for CASSQLAGGRDTQYF.